These T cell receptor beta chains were read from a single sample in a study of post-analysis software for immune sequencing data. One entry per CDR3 protein, called by TCRdb with MiXCR from the PCR reads. The table includes some 890,000 distinct CDR3 sequences, about 57% detected once. The sample comprised blood. These receptors were taken from a girl between 5 and 17 years old with multiple sclerosis. The CDR3 runs from the conserved cysteine through the conserved F or W. D genes are given only for firm matches. Clone size is stated in some rows and not others, as once, few, many or a class when expanded.

>-|-|TRBV4-1|TRBJ2-4|17
CASSQDRDSIAKNIQYF
TGCGCCAGCAGCCAAGATCGAGACAGCATAGCCAAAAACATTCAGTACTTC
>-|TRBD2|TRBV12-3/TRBV12-4|TRBJ2-4|18
CASSLGLAGLLAKNIQYF
TGTGCCAGCAGTTTGGGACTAGCGGGGTTACTAGCCAAAAACATTCAGTACTTC
>-|-|TRBV5-1|TRBJ2-1|16
CASRRIGVSSYNEQFF
TGCGCCAGCAGAAGAATCGGGGTAAGCTCCTACAATGAGCAGTTCTTC
>-|-|TRBV7-9|TRBJ2-3|16
CASSPPGRGTVDTQYF
TGTGCCAGCAGCCCACCGGGAAGGGGCACGGTAGATACGCAGTATTTT
>-|TRBD1|TRBV12-3/TRBV12-4|TRBJ1-1|15
CASSLVGQLNTEAFF
TGTGCCAGCAGTTTAGTGGGACAGTTGAACACTGAAGCTTTCTTT
>-|-|TRBV7-2|TRBJ1-4|15
CASSLSRERGEKLFF
TGTGCCAGCAGCTTATCACGCGAAAGGGGTGAAAAACTGTTTTTT
>few|-|TRBV5-5|TRBJ2-7|14
CASSLPGPFYEQYF
TGTGCCAGCAGCTTGCCGGGACCCTTCTACGAGCAGTACTTC
>-|-|TRBV20-1|TRBJ2-6|17
CSAAPRALLSGANVLTF
TGCAGTGCAGCCCCGAGAGCCCTGCTCTCTGGGGCCAACGTCCTGACTTTC
>-|TRBD1|TRBV29-1|TRBJ1-4|13
CSGLGQGAEKLFF
TGCAGCGGATTGGGACAGGGGGCGGAAAAACTGTTTTTT
>-|-|TRBV5-1|TRBJ2-4|13
CASSLEPGNIQYF
TGCGCCAGCAGCTTGGAGCCAGGGAACATTCAGTACTTC
>-|TRBD1|TRBV10-3|TRBJ1-6|16
CAISEAKDRGNSPLHF
TGTGCCATCAGTGAGGCCAAGGACAGGGGAAATTCACCCCTCCACTTT